This TCR beta chain was sequenced in a study of T cell changes during pregnancy in multiple sclerosis. Clones were sequenced by immunoSEQ multiplex PCR, and TCRdb holds only the in-frame ones, with some missing. Here the sample spans roughly 58,000 clones, 85% to 95% being singletons. Germline V lookup: CDR1 MNHEY, CDR2 SMNVEV (reference sequence). After removal of 6 bases from V and 9 bases from J, the junction contained 6 bases not matched to a gene. The CDR3 loop spans 15 amino acids. The rearrangement joins TRBV27 to TRBJ2-1, with 15 nucleotides matching TRBD2. The sequencing used CD8+ T cells from peripheral blood mononuclear cells, collected in the third trimester of pregnancy. The TCR originated in a female donor with multiple sclerosis, enrolled in a pregnancy study. The DNA for the CDR3 is TGTGCCAGCAGGGTCGGACTAGCGGGAGGGAGTGAGCAGTTCTTC. The encoded protein is CASRVGLAGGSEQFF.